This T cell receptor (beta chain) was sequenced in a study of blood T cell repertoires in COVID-19. TCRdb's copy holds only in-frame clones and misses some; the assay was immunoSEQ multiplex PCR. The sample has about 210,000 clones, roughly nine tenths seen once. V was trimmed by 6 bases and J by 4 bases, leaving 18 bases between them. Germline V CDR1 and CDR2: MNHEY, SVGAGI. The CDR3 spans 15 residues. The TCR originated in a woman in her 70s with acute or convalescent COVID-19. Sequencing was performed on peripheral blood. This sequence joins TRBV6-5 and TRBJ1-2; tentatively, D is TRBD1 (5 bases). DNA for the CDR3: TGTGCCAGCAGGGCAGGGATTTCCGCTCTCTATGGCTACACCTTC. This sequence encodes CASRAGISALYGYTF.